One and the same sample provided the 29 T cell receptor beta chains below, sequenced in a study of early T cells in non-severe SARS-CoV-2 infection. Using its own MiXCR run on the 5' RACE reads, TCRdb lists one record per CDR3 protein. Of tens of thousands of distinct CDR3 sequences in the sample, 9% to 15% were seen once. The material sequenced was whole blood. The receptors derive from an adult who was a healthcare worker with PCR-confirmed SARS-CoV-2 infection or an uninfected control (not recorded which).

The V and J genes are TRBV5-5 and TRBJ2-3; 13 bases line up with TRBD2. CDR3 size: 16 residues. The V gene end was trimmed by 5 bases and the J gene end by 10 bases; junction bases not matched to a gene: 13. Germline loops: CDR1 SGHKS, CDR2 YYEKEE (reference sequence). CDR3 nucleotide sequence: TGTGCCAGCAGGATCCAGAGGACTAGCGGGAGTGGGGCGCAGTATTTT. It encodes CASRIQRTSGSGAQYF.

This clonotype was detected ten times or more. The CDR3 protein is CASSLDQRLSTKETQYF. The CDR3 DNA reads as TGTGCCAGCAGCTTAGATCAGCGGCTTAGTACTAAAGAGACCCAGTACTTC. The rearrangement uses TRBV7-8 and TRBJ2-5; TRBD2 might be the D (5 bases). V was clipped by 1 base and J by 3 bases, with 18 bases between them. This CDR3 has 17 amino acids. The germline V gene encodes CDR1 SGHVS and CDR2 FQNEAQ.

The rearrangement links TRBV25-1 to TRBJ1-1; D not certain. V was cut by 8 bases and J by 3 bases, with 7 bases left in between. Germline V gene data show CDR1 as MGHDK and CDR2 as SYGVNS. CDR3 size: 11 residues. The CDR3 DNA reads as TGTGCCAGCGGCGGGGACACTGAAGCTTTCTTT. Encoded protein: CASGGDTEAFF.

This clonotype was seen only a few times. This rearrangement joins TRBV4-2 to TRBJ2-1, with 13 positions matching TRBD2. With 7 bases clipped from V and 7 bases from J, the junction kept 4 bases outside the gene matches. The CDR3 totals 14 residues. CDR1 is LGHNA, CDR2 YNFKEQ, per germline. This CDR3 reads CASNPTSGRNEQFF. CDR3 nucleotide sequence: TGTGCCAGCAACCCGACTAGCGGGAGGAATGAGCAGTTCTTC.

The genes are TRBV6-5 and TRBJ2-7, with TRBD1 as a possible D gene (5 bases). The CDR3 runs to 15 residues. Germline CDR1 MNHEY, CDR2 SVGAGI. V gave up 0 bases and J gave up 3 bases, with 12 bases separating them. The CDR3 protein is CASSYSGQGVYEQYF. CDR3 nucleotides: TGTGCCAGCAGTTACTCAGGTCAGGGTGTCTACGAGCAGTACTTC.

There are many counts of this clonotype. The chain couples TRBV5-6 to TRBJ2-1; TRBD2 matches at 7 bases. CDR3 size: 16 residues. Trimming at V came to 3 bases and at J to 4 bases, leaving 10 bases not matched to a gene. Germline V gene sequence: CDR1 SGHDT, CDR2 YYEEEE. The CDR3 protein is CASSSKRTSRYNEQFF. Here the CDR3 DNA reads TGTGCCAGCAGCTCGAAGCGGACTAGTCGTTACAATGAGCAGTTCTTC.

There are a few counts of this clonotype. This chain joins TRBV7-3 and TRBJ2-2; D tentatively reads TRBD1 or TRBD2 (5 bases each). Germline V lookup: CDR1 SGHTA, CDR2 FQGTGA. V shed 2 bases and J shed 6 bases, with 10 bases lying between them. The CDR3 has 14 residues. CDR3 DNA: TGTGCCAGCAGCTTATGGGGGAGTTCCGGGGAGCTGTTTTTT. Its protein is CASSLWGSSGELFF.

This clonotype appeared many times. The gene calls are TRBV20-1 and TRBJ2-3; 10 bases map to TRBD2. J lost 6 bases, V lost 3 bases, and 0 bases had no gene match. CDR1 is DFQATT and CDR2 is SNEGSKA in the germline V gene (reference sequence). The CDR3 sequence is 12 residues long. The CDR3 nucleotides read TGCAGTGCTAGGGGACTAGCGGATACGCAGTATTTT. Encoded protein: CSARGLADTQYF.

CDR3 protein: CSARDNTGEDYGYTF. The CDR3 coding sequence is TGCAGTGCTAGAGATAACACAGGGGAGGACTATGGCTACACCTTC. The chain joins TRBV20-1 to TRBJ1-2, with 7 bases lining up with TRBD1. Germline V gene data show CDR1 as DFQATT and CDR2 as SNEGSKA (reference sequence). Trimming cost V 0 bases and J 3 bases; bases outside gene matches: 7. The CDR3 runs to 15 residues.

This chain uses TRBV3-1 with TRBJ1-2; the D gene is possibly TRBD1 (5 bases). The CDR3 runs to 12 residues. V shed 5 bases and J shed 8 bases, with 12 bases lying between them. Germline V CDR1 and CDR2: LGHDT, YNNKEL (reference sequence). DNA for the CDR3: TGTGCCAGCAGCGGGGGACGCCGGGGCTACACCTTC. This codes for CASSGGRRGYTF. The complete variable domain, with remaining parts taken from reference TRBV3-1 and TRBJ1-2, reads DTAVSQTPKYLVTQMGNDKSIKCEQNLGHDTMYWYKQDSKKFLKIMFSYNNKELIINETVPNRFSPKSPDKAHLNLHINSLELGDSAVYFCASSGGRRGYTFGSGTRLTVV.

There are a few counts of this clonotype. The genes are TRBV4-1 and TRBJ1-1, with D perhaps matching TRBD1 (5 bases). The CDR3 runs to 12 residues. Between the trimmed V and J ends, which lost 3 bases and 7 bases, there was a span of 9 bases. Germline V gene data show CDR1 as MGHRA and CDR2 as YSYEKL. CDR3 loop: CASSQDTDEAFF. As DNA, the CDR3 is TGCGCCAGCAGCCAGGACACGGATGAAGCTTTCTTT.

This clonotype was observed a few times. The J gene is TRBJ1-5, the V gene TRBV24-1; no clear D. Between the trimmed V and J ends, which lost 5 bases and 1 base, there was a span of 8 bases. Per the germline V gene, CDR1 is KGHDR and CDR2 is SFDVKD. The length of the CDR3 is 14 residues. CDR3 sequence (DNA): TGTGCCACCAGTGTGAGGAGAAGCAATCAGCCCCAGCATTTT. Residues: CATSVRRSNQPQHF.

The gene calls are TRBV30 and TRBJ1-5; 7 nucleotides agree with TRBD1. Germline loops: CDR1 GTSNPN, CDR2 SVGIG (reference sequence). V dropped 5 bases and J dropped 1; count of bases not matched to a gene: 2. CDR3 length: 13 residues. In nucleotides, the CDR3 is TGTGCCTGGTCAGGGGGAAGCAATCAGCCCCAGCATTTT. It specifies CAWSGGSNQPQHF.

This chain uses TRBV29-1 with TRBJ2-7; TRBD2 matches 7 bases. Germline lookup yields CDR1 SQVTM and CDR2 ANQGSEA. CDR3 length equals 11 residues. With 8 bases clipped from V and 5 bases from J, the junction kept 6 bases outside the gene matches. The CDR3: CSSGEGHEQYF. CDR3 coding DNA: TGCAGCTCTGGGGAGGGCCACGAGCAGTACTTC.

This clonotype was seen many times. The J gene is TRBJ2-7, the V gene TRBV5-1; D tentatively reads TRBD1 or TRBD2 (5 bases each). Germline-derived CDR1 and CDR2 are SGHRS and YFSETQ. Trimming removed 4 bases from V and 1 base from J, with 15 bases in between. The CDR3 spans 15 residues. CDR3 region: CASSGGTVPSYEQYF. CDR3 sequence (DNA): TGCGCCAGCAGCGGGGGTACAGTGCCTTCCTACGAGCAGTACTTC.

This clonotype showed up many times. The chain joins TRBV19 to TRBJ2-1; 7 bases agree with TRBD2. CDR3 size: 14 residues. The J segment lost 9 bases and the V segment lost 2 bases, leaving 7 bases of the junction unmatched. Germline V lookup: CDR1 LNHDA, CDR2 SQIVND (reference sequence). The CDR3 protein is CASSISRESGEQFF. CDR3 DNA sequence: TGTGCCAGTAGTATATCGCGGGAGAGCGGTGAGCAGTTCTTC.

This clonotype was seen only a few times. The CDR3 region has the DNA TGTGCCAGCAGCCAAGACAGCGAGACCCAGTACTTC. It encodes CASSQDSETQYF. The V and J genes are TRBV7-2 and TRBJ2-5; D is possibly TRBD1 (5 bases). Looked up from germline, CDR1 is SGHTA and CDR2 is FQGNSA. The V gene lost 5 bases and the J gene lost 5 bases, with 9 bases spanning the gap. This CDR3 comprises 12 residues.

This clonotype was observed a handful of times. The chain links TRBV7-3 to TRBJ2-3; no reliable D call. The CDR3 runs 13 residues. Germline CDR1 and CDR2: SGHTA and FQGTGA. V was clipped by 2 bases and J by 5 bases, with 8 bases between them. CDR3 sequence reads: CASSLGWEDTQYF. CDR3 DNA: TGTGCCAGCAGCTTAGGTTGGGAAGATACGCAGTATTTT.

This clonotype came up many times. This chain links TRBV11-2 with TRBJ2-2, with a weak D call TRBD2 (6 bases). Trimming took off 1 base at V and 4 bases at J, with 16 bases between the two ends. Germline CDR1 SGHAT, CDR2 FQNNGV. This CDR3 contains 17 residues. The CDR3 loop reads CASSLGGGVLSTGELFF. Here the CDR3 DNA reads TGTGCCAGCAGCTTAGGTGGAGGGGTATTGAGCACCGGGGAGCTGTTTTTT.

The chain is built from TRBV12-3 or TRBV12-4 and TRBJ1-2; TRBD1 matches 7 bases. With V trimmed by 6 bases and J by 4 bases, 8 bases remained unmatched. This CDR3 contains 14 residues. Written as DNA, the CDR3 is TGTGCCAGCAGATCCCAGGGGGGAGGCTATGGCTACACCTTC. Translating it yields CASRSQGGGYGYTF.

The sample holds a few counts of this clonotype. At one end, the junction sequence differs from germline, possibly due to a read error. The rearrangement links TRBV29-1 to TRBJ2-4; 10 nucleotides agree with TRBD1. Germline values: CDR1 SQVTM, CDR2 ANQGSEA. The CDR3 totals 11 residues. The CDR3 DNA sequence: TGCAGCGTGAAGGGACAGGGGATCATGGACTTC. Translating gives CSVKGQGIMDF.

This clonotype was counted many times. This chain connects TRBV15 to TRBJ2-5; 8 nucleotides agree with TRBD2. Germline V lookup: CDR1 LNHNV, CDR2 YYDKDF (reference sequence). The V and J ends lost 0 bases and 0 bases, in that order; junction bases with no gene match: 6. The CDR3 length is 17 residues. CDR3 DNA sequence: TGTGCCACCAGCAGAGATAGGGGACTAGTGTACCAAGAGACCCAGTACTTC. It codes for CATSRDRGLVYQETQYF.

This clonotype showed up just a few times. This chain connects TRBV30 to TRBJ2-7; the match to TRBD2 covers 9 bases. The CDR3 loop spans 14 amino acids. Trimming took 8 bases from V and 1 from J; bases not matched to a gene: 9. Germline CDR1 reads GTSNPN; CDR2 reads SVGIG (reference sequence). DNA for the CDR3: TGTGCCCGGGGGGGGCTAGCGGGATCCTACGAGCAGTACTTC. Protein: CARGGLAGSYEQYF. Full variable domain (remainder filled in from reference TRBV30 and TRBJ2-7): SQTIHQWPATLVQPVGSPLSLECTVEGTSNPNLYWYRQAAGRGLQLLFYSVGIGQISSEVPQNLSASRPQDRQFILSSKKLLLSDSGFYLCARGGLAGSYEQYFGPGTRLTVT.

V and J are TRBV7-2 and TRBJ1-1, with D possibly matching TRBD1 (5 bases). From germline, CDR1 is SGHTA and CDR2 FQGNSA. The CDR3 has 18 amino acids. V dropped 2 bases and J dropped 1 base, with 20 bases sitting between them. The CDR3 sequence: CASSLSTFFGGRNTEAFF. The CDR3 nucleotides read TGTGCCAGCAGCTTATCAACATTTTTCGGGGGTAGGAACACTGAAGCTTTCTTT. Based on the CDR3 plus reference TRBV7-2 and TRBJ1-1, the full variable domain is GAGVSQSPSNKVTEKGKDVELRCDPISGHTALYWYRQSLGQGLEFLIYFQGNSAPDKSGLPSDRFSAERTGGSVSTLTIQRTQQEDSAVYLCASSLSTFFGGRNTEAFFGQGTRLTVV.

This chain joins TRBV24-1 and TRBJ2-2; D unresolved. Germline-derived CDR1 and CDR2 are KGHDR and SFDVKD. V lost 7 bases and J lost 5, with 10 bases in between. This CDR3 region has 13 residues. CDR3 in amino acids: CATSVQGTGELFF. CDR3 DNA: TGTGCCACCAGCGTTCAAGGGACCGGGGAGCTGTTTTTT.

This clonotype occurred many times. The rearrangement links TRBV6-1 to TRBJ2-1; 12 nucleotides match TRBD2. Germline assignment: CDR1 MNHNS and CDR2 SASEGT. The junction had 6 bases not matched to a gene; V was cut back by 3 bases and J by 6 bases. This CDR3 region has 16 residues. The DNA of the CDR3 is TGTGCCAGCAGTGACCTGCTAGCGGGAGGGCCCAATGAGCAGTTCTTC. This translates into CASSDLLAGGPNEQFF.

V is TRBV18 and J is TRBJ2-7, with a possible D match to TRBD1 (5 bases). V was clipped by 1 base and J by 6 bases, with 7 bases between them. Germline V gives CDR1 KGHSH, CDR2 LQKENI. The CDR3 runs to 12 residues. This chain's CDR3 is CASSPLQGEQYF. CDR3 nucleotide sequence: TGTGCCAGCTCACCACTTCAGGGCGAGCAGTACTTC.

This clonotype showed up just a few times. The chain employs TRBV20-1 and TRBJ2-3; no clear D gene. The CDR3 runs 11 residues. V was shortened by 8 bases and J by 2 bases, with 8 bases between the two germline ends. In germline, CDR1 is DFQATT, CDR2 SNEGSKA (reference sequence). CDR3 in amino acids: CSNSHTDTQYF. In DNA, the CDR3 is TGCAGTAACTCCCACACAGATACGCAGTATTTT.

There are a few counts of this clonotype. CDR3 amino acids: CASSSQGQGTSPLHF. The CDR3 DNA reads TGTGCCAGCAGCTCTCAAGGACAGGGAACGTCACCCCTCCACTTT. The V and J genes are TRBV11-2 and TRBJ1-6, with 8 bases lining up with TRBD1. This CDR3 is built from 15 residues. Looked up from germline, CDR1 is SGHAT and CDR2 is FQNNGV. Trimming took 4 bases from V and 10 from J; bases not matched to a gene: 9.